This TCR beta chain is from a study of blood T cells in healthy people across ages. Findings and caveats of the study: Estimates of total diversity, which came from one million sequenced T cells, were considered to be underestimates.

To note about this clonotype: The antigen is undetermined.

Trimming removed 1 base from V and 12 bases from J; junction bases left unmatched: 5. The CDR3 spans 12 residues. Germline V gene data show CDR1 as SQVTM and CDR2 as ANQGSEA. Together with a sample-barcoded 5' primer, a J-beta primer mix was included in a second PCR lasting 7 to 11 cycles. MiXCR, applied by TCRdb to the 5' RACE reads, yields one record per CDR3 protein. This sample has around 780,000 distinct CDR3 sequences; roughly 56% occur once, and the top ten carry approximately 24%. The sequence was collected from a man aged 40-55 years in good health. The chain uses TRBV29-1 and TRBJ1-4, with 7 bases matching TRBD1. Sample: blood. The DNA for the CDR3 is TGCAGCGTTGAAGGGAGGGGGCGACAACTGTTTTTT. The encoded protein is CSVEGRGRQLFF.